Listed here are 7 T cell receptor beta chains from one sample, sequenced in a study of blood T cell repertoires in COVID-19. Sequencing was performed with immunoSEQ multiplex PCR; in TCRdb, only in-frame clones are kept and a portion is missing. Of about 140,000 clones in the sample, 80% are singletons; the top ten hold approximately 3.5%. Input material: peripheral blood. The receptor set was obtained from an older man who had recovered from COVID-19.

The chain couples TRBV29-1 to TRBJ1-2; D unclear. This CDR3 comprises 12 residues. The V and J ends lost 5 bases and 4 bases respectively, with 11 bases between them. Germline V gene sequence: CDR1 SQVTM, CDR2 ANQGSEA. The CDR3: CSVPVSGYGYTF. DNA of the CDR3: TGCAGCGTTCCAGTAAGCGGCTATGGCTACACCTTC.

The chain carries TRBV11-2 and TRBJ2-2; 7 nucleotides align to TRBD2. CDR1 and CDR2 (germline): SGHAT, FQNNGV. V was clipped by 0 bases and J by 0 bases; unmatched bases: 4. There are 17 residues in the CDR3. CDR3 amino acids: CASSLETSSTNTGELFF. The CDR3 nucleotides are TGTGCCAGCAGCTTAGAGACTAGCAGCACGAACACCGGGGAGCTGTTTTTT.

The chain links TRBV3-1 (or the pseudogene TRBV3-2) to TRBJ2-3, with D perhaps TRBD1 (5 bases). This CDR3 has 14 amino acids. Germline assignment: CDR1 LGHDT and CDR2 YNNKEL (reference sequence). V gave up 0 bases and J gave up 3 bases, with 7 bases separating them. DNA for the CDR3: TGTGCCAGCAGCCAAGAGGGGCGGACAGATACGCAGTATTTT. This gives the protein CASSQEGRTDTQYF.

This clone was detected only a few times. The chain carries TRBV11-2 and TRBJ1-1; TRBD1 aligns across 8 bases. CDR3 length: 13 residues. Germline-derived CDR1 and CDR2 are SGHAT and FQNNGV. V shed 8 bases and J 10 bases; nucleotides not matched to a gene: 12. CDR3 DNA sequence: TGTGCCAGCCAGGGGGCCCCTCTCGGGCGAGCTTTCTTT. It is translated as CASQGAPLGRAFF.

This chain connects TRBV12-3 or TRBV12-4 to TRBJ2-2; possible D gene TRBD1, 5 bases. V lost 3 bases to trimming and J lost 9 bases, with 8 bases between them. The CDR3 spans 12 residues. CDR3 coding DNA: TGTGCCAGCAGTTTCGACAGCTGGGAGCTGTTTTTT. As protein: CASSFDSWELFF.

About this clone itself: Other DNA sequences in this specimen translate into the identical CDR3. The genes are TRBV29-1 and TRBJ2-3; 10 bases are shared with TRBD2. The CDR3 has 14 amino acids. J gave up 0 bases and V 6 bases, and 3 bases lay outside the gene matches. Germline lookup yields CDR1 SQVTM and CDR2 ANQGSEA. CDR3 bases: TGCAGCGTCCTAGCGGGAGCAAGCACAGATACGCAGTATTTT. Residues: CSVLAGASTDTQYF.

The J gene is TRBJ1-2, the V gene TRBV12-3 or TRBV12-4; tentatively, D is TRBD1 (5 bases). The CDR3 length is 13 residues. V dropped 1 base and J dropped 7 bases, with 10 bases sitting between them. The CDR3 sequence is CASSLDRRAGYTF. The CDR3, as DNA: TGTGCCAGCAGTTTAGACAGGCGAGCTGGCTACACCTTC.